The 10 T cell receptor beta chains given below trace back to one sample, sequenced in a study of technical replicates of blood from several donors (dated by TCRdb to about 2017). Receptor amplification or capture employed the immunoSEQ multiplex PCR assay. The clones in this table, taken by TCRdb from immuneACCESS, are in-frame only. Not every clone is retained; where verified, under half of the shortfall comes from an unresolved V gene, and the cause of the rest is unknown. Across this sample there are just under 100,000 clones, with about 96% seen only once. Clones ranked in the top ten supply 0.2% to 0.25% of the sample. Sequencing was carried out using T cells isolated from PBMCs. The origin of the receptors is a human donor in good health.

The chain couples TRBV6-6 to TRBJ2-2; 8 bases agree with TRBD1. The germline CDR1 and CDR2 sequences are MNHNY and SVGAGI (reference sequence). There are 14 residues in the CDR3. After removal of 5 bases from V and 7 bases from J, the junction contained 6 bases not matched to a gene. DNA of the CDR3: TGTGCCAGCAGTATCCGGACAGGGCACGGGGAGCTGTTTTTT. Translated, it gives CASSIRTGHGELFF.

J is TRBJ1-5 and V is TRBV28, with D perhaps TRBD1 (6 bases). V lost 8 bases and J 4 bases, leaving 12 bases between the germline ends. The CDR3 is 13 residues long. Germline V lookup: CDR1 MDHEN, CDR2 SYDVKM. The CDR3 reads CASSGTRNQPQHF. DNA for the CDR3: TGTGCCAGCTCCGGGACACGTAATCAGCCCCAGCATTTT.

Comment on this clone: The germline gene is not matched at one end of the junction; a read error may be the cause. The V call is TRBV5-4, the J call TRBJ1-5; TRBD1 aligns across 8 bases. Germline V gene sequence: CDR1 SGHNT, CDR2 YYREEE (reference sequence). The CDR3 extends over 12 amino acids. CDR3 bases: TGTGCCAGCAGTCCCGGGACAGGAGATTCGGATTTT. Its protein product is CASSPGTGDSDF.

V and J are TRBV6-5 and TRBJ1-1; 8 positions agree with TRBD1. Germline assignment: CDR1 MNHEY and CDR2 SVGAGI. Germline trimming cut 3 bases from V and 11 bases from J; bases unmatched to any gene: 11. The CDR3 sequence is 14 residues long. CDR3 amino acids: CASSYSGQGQSAFF. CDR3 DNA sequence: TGTGCCAGCAGTTATTCCGGACAGGGCCAGTCGGCTTTCTTT.

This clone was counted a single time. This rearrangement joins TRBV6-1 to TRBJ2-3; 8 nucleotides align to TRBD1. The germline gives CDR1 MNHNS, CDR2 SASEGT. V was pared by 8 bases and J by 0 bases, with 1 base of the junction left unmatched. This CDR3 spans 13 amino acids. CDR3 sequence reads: CASRDRSTDTQYF. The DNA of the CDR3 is TGTGCCAGCCGGGACAGGAGCACAGATACGCAGTATTTT.

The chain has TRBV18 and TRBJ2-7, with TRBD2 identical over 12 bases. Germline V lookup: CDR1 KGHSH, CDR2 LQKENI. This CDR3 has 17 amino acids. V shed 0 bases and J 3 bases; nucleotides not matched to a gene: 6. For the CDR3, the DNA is TGTGCCAGCTCACCACCGGCTAGCGGGGGGGCTGGCTACGAGCAGTACTTC. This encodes CASSPPASGGAGYEQYF.

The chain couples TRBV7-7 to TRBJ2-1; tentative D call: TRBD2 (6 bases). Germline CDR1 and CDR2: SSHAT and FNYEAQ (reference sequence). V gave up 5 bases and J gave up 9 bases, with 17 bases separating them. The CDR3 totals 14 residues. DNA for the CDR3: TGTGCCAGCAGCCCAAGTCCGGGGGATGGTGAGCAGTTCTTC. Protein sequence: CASSPSPGDGEQFF.

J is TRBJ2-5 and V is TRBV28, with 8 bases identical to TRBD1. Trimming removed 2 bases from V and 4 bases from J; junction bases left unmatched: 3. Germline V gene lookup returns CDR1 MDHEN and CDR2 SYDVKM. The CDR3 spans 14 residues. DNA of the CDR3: TGTGCCAGCAGTTTAGGACAGGGTCCAGAGACCCAGTACTTC. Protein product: CASSLGQGPETQYF.

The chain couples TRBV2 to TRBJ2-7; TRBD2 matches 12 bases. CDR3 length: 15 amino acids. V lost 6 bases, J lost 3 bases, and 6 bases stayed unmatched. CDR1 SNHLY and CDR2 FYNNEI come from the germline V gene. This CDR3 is CASRRTSGTDYEQYF. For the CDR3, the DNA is TGTGCCAGCAGGCGGACTAGCGGGACCGACTACGAGCAGTACTTC.

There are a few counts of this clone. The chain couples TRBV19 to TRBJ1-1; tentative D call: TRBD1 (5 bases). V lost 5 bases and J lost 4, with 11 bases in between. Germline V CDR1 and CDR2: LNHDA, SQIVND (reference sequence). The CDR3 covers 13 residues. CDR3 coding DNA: TGTGCCAGTAGTGCGCAGGGTGTCACTGAAGCTTTCTTT. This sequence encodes CASSAQGVTEAFF. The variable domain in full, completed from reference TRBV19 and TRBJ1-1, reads DGGITQSPKYLFRKEGQNVTLSCEQNLNHDAMYWYRQDPGQGLRLIYYSQIVNDFQKGDIAEGYSVSREKKESFPLTVTSAQKNPTAFYLCASSAQGVTEAFFGQGTRLTVV.